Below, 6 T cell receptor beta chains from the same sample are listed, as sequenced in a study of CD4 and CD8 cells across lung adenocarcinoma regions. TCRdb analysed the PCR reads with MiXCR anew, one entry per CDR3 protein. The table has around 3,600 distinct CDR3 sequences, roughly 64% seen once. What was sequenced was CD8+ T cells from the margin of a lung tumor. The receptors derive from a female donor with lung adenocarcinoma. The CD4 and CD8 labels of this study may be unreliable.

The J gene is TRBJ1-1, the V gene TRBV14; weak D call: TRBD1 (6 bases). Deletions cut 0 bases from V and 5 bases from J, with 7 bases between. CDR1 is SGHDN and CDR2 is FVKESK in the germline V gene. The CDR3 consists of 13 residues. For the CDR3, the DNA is TGTGCCAGCAGCCAAGACAGGGGTACTGAAGCTTTCTTT. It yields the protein CASSQDRGTEAFF.

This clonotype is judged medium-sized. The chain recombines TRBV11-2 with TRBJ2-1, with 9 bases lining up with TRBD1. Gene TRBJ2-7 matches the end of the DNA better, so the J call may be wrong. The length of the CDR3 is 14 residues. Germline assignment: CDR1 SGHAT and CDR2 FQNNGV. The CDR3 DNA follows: TGTGCCAGCAGCCCTGGACAGGGGCTCCAGGAGCAGTACTTC. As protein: CASSPGQGLQEQYF.

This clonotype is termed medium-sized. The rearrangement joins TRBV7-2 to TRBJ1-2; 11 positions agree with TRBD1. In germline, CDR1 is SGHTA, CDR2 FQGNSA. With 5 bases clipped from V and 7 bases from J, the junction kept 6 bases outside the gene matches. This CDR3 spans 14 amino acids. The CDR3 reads CASSPGTGGVGYTF. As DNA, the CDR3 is TGTGCCAGCAGCCCAGGGACAGGGGGTGTTGGCTACACCTTC. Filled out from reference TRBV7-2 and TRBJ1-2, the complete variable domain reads GAGVSQSPSNKVTEKGKDVELRCDPISGHTALYWYRQSLGQGLEFLIYFQGNSAPDKSGLPSDRFSAERTGGSVSTLTIQRTQQEDSAVYLCASSPGTGGVGYTFGSGTRLTVV.

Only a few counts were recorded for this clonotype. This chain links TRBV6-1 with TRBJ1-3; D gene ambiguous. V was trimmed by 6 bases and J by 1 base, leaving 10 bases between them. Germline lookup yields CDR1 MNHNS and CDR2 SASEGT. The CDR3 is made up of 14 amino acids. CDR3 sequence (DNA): TGTGCCAGCAGCCCCACGCGGTCTGGAAACACCATATATTTT. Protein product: CASSPTRSGNTIYF.

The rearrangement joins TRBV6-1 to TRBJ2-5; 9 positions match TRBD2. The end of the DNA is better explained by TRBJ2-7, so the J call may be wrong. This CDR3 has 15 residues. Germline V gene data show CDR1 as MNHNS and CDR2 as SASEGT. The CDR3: CASSEDEREVYEQYF. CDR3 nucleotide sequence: TGTGCCAGCAGTGAAGACGAGCGGGAGGTGTACGAGCAGTACTTC.

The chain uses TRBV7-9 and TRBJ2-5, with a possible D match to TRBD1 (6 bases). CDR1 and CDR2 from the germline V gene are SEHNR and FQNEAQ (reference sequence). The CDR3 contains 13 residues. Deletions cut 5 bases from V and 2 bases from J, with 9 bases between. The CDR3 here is CASSRQGQETQYF. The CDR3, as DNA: TGTGCCAGCAGCCGTCAGGGGCAAGAGACCCAGTACTTC.